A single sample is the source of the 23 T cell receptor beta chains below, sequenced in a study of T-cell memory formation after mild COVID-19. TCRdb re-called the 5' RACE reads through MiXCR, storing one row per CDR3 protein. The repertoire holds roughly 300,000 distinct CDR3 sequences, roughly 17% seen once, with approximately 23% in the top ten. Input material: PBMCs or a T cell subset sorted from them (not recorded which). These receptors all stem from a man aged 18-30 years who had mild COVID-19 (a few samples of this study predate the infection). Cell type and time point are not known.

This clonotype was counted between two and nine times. This CDR3 is CSVAGGNTDTQYF. CDR3 sequence (DNA): TGCAGCGTGGCAGGGGGGAACACAGATACGCAGTATTTT. The chain recombines TRBV29-1 with TRBJ2-3; D is possibly TRBD1 (7 bases). Trimming cost V 6 bases and J 2 bases, with 12 bases left between them. The CDR3 has 13 residues. The germline gives CDR1 SQVTM, CDR2 ANQGSEA.

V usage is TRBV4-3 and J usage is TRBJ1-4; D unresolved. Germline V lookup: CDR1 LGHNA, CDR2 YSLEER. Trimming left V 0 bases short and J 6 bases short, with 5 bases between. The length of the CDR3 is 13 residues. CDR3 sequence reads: CASSQDTHEKLFF. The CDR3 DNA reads TGCGCCAGCAGCCAAGATACCCATGAAAAACTGTTTTTT.

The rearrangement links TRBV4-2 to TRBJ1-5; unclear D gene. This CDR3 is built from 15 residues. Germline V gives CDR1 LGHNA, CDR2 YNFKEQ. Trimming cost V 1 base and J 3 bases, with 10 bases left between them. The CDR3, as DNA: TGTGCCAGCAGCCAAGCTGGCAGATTCAATCAGCCCCAGCATTTT. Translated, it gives CASSQAGRFNQPQHF.

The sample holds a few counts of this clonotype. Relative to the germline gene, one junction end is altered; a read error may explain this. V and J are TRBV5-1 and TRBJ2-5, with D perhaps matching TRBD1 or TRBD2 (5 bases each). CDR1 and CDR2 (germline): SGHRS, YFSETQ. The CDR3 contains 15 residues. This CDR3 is CASRLGVISEETQYF. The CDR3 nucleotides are TGCGCCAGCAGGTTGGGGGTAATCTCCGAAGAGACCCAGTACTTC.

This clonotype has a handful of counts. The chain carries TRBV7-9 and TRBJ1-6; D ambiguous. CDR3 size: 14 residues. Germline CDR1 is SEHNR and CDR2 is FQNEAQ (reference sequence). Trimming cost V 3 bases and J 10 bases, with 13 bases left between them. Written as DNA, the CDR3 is TGTGCCAGCAGCTTGGGGTCAATGGGGTCACCCCTCCACTTT. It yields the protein CASSLGSMGSPLHF.

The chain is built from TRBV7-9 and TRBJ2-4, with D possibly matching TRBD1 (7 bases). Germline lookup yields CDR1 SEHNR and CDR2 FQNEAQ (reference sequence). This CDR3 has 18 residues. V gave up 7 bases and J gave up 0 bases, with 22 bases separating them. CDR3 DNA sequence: TGTGCCAGCATGCGGGACGCCCAGGGGGTTTTAGCCAAAAACATTCAGTACTTC. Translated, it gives CASMRDAQGVLAKNIQYF.

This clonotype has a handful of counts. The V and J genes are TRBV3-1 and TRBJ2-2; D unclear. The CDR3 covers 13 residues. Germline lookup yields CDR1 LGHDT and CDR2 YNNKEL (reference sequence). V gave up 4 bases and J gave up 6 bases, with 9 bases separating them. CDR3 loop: CASSLLGSGELFF. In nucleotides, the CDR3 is TGTGCCAGCAGCCTGCTAGGATCCGGGGAGCTGTTTTTT.

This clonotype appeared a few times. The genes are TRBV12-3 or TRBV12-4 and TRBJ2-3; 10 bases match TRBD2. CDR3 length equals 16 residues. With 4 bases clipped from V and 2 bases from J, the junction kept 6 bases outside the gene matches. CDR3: CASSSLSGGPTDTQYF. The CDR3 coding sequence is TGTGCCAGCAGTTCCCTTAGCGGGGGGCCCACAGATACGCAGTATTTT.

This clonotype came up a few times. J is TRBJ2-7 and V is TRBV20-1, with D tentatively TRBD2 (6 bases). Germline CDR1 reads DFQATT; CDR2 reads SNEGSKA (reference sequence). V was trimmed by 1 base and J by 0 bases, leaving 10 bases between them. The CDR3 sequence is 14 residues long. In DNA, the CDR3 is TGCAGTGCTAGAGTGGGGGGATACTCCTACGAGCAGTACGTC. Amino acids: CSARVGGYSYEQYV.

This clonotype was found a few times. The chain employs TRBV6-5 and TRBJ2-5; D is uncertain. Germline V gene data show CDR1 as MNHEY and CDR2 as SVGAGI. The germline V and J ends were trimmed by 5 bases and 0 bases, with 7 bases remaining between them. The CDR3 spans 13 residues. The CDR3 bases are TGTGCCAGCAGTCACAGTTACCAAGAGACCCAGTACTTC. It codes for CASSHSYQETQYF.

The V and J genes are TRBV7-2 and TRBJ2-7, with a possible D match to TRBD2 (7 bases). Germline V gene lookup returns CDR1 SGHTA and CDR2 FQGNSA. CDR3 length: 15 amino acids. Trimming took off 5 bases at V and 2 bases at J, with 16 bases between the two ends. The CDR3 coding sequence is TGTGCCAGCAGCCGAACAGCGGGACAAGCCTACGAGCAGTACTTC. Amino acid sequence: CASSRTAGQAYEQYF.

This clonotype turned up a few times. CDR3 sequence reads: CASSFMRGSTDTQYF. CDR3 DNA sequence: TGTGCCAGCAGCTTTATGAGGGGTAGCACAGATACGCAGTATTTT. The chain is built from TRBV7-9 and TRBJ2-3; tentatively, D is TRBD1 or TRBD2 (5 bases each). The length of the CDR3 is 15 residues. Trimming took 3 bases from V and 0 from J, leaving 10 bases between them. Germline V gene data show CDR1 as SEHNR and CDR2 as FQNEAQ (reference sequence).

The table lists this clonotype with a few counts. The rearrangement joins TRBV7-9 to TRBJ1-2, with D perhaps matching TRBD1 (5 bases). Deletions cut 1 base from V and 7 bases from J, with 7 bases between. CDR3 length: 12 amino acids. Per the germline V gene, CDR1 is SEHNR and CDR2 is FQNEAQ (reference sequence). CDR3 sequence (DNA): TGTGCCAGCAGCTTAGAGACAGCTGGCTACACCTTC. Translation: CASSLETAGYTF.

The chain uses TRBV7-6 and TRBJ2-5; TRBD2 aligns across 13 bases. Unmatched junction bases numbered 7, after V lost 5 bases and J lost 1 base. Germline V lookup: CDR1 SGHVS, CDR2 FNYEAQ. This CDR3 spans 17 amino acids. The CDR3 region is CASSPGTSGVRQETQYF. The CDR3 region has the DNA TGTGCCAGCAGCCCTGGGACTAGCGGGGTTCGCCAAGAGACCCAGTACTTC.

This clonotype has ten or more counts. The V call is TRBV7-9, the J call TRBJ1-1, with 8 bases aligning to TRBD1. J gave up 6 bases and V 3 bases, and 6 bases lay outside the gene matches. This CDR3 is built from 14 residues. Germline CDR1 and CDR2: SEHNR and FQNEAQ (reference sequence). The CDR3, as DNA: TGTGCCAGCAGCTTGACAGGGGCGGGGGCTGAAGCTTTCTTT. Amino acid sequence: CASSLTGAGAEAFF.

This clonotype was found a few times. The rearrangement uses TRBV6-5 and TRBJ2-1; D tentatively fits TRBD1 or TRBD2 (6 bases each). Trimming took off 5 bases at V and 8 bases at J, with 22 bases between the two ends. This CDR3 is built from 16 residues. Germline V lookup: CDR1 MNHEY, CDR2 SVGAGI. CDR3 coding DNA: TGTGCCAGCAGTCCAATTGGGGGGCCGGTTAGCGATGAGCAGTTCTTC. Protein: CASSPIGGPVSDEQFF.

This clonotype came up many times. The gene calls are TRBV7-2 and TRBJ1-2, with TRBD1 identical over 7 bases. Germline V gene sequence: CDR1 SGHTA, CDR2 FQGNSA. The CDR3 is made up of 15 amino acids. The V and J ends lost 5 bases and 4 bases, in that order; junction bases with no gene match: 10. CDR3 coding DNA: TGTGCCAGCAGCCCCGGGACAGCGGGTGGCTATGGCTACACCTTC. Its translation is CASSPGTAGGYGYTF.

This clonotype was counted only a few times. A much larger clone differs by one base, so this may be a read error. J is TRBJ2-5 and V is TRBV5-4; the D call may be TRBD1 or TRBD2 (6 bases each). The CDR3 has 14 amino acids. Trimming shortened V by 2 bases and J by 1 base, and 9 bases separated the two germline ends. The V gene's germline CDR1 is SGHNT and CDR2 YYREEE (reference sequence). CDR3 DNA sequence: TGTGCCAGCAGCTTACCGGGGGCCCAAGAGACCCAGTACTTC. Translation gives CASSLPGAQETQYF.

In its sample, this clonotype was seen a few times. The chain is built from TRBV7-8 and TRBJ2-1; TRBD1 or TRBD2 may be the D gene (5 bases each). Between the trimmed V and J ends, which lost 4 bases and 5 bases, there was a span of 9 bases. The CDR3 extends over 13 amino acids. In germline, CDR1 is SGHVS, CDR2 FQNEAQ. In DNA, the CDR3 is TGTGCCAGCAGCTCAGGGACCGACAATGAGCAGTTCTTC. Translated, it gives CASSSGTDNEQFF.

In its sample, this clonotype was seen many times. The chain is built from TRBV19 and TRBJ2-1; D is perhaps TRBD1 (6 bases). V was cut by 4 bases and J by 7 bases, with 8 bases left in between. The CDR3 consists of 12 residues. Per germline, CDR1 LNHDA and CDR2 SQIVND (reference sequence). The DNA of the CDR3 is TGTGCCAGTAGTAGACAGGTAAATGAGCAGTTCTTC. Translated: CASSRQVNEQFF.

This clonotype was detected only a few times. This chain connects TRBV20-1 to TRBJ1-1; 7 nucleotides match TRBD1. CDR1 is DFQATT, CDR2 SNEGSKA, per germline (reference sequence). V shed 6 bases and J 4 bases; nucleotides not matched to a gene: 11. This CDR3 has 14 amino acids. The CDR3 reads CSANTGALSTEAFF. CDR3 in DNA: TGCAGTGCGAACACAGGGGCGCTGAGCACTGAAGCTTTCTTT.

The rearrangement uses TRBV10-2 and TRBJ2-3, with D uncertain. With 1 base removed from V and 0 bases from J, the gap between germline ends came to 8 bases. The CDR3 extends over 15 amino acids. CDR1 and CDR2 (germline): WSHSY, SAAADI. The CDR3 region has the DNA TGCGCCAGCAGTGAGTTATTCACTAGCACAGATACGCAGTATTTT. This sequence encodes CASSELFTSTDTQYF.

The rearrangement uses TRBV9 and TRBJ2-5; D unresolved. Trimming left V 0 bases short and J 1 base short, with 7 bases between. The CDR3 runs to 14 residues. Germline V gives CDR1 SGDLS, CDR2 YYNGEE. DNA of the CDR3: TGTGCCAGCAGCGTAGGGGTGGGCCAAGAGACCCAGTACTTC. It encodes CASSVGVGQETQYF.